This TCR beta chain was sequenced for a study of T cell responses to AZD1222 COVID-19 vaccine. Study-wide points: Per reports, nearly half of all spike-specific TCRs target regions that are unmutated in variants. All repertoire sampling was performed exclusively after the peak T cell response. Clonal diversity was possibly underestimated, and white British individuals and females predominated among donors.

Concerning this clone: Its antigen is unknown.

TCRdb's table, derived via immunoSEQ multiplex PCR, lists solely in-frame clones and lacks some. The top ten clones hold approximately 7.7% of a sample with about 180,000 clones, about 90% of them seen once. The germline V and J ends were trimmed by 7 bases and 1 base, with 17 bases remaining between them. The CDR3 spans 16 residues. Germline V gives CDR1 WSHSY, CDR2 SAAADI. This clonotype was obtained from an adult in good health. The starting material was peripheral blood, obtained on day 0 of AZD1222 vaccination. The gene calls are TRBV10-2 and TRBJ1-5; D ambiguous. CDR3 sequence reads: CASTGEGSGSNQPQHF. In DNA form, the CDR3 reads TGCGCCAGCACCGGGGAAGGGTCTGGGAGCAATCAGCCCCAGCATTTT.